A selection of T cell receptor beta chains follows, all from one sample in a study of blood T cell repertoires in COVID-19. The repertoire was sequenced with immunoSEQ multiplex PCR; TCRdb's copy has only in-frame clones and lacks some. This sample has 330,000 or so clones, with about 87% found just once. Material: peripheral blood. Receptors were obtained from a young man with COVID-19, enrolled during active disease. Each CDR3 is given with its conserved first and last residue. Fields, in order: V gene, J gene, clone size, D gene, CDR3 DNA, CDR3 protein. The D gene is left open where the match is weak. A clone size is listed for some rows: how often the clone was seen (once, few, many), or a class if it is expanded.

>TRBV19|TRBJ2-3|NA|TRBD1
TGTGCCACTAAGAGGGACAGGCAAACAGATACGCAGTATTTT
CATKRDRQTDTQYF
>TRBV11-2|TRBJ2-1|NA|TRBD2
TGTGCCAGCAGTTTCCTCGTCGGACTAGCGGGAGGCCCACGGTTCTTC
CASSFLVGLAGGPRFF
>TRBV18|TRBJ1-1|NA|NA
TGTGCCAGCTCCCGGAGTGGTTCTGGTGGTGGAGAAACTGAAGCTTTCTTT
CASSRSGSGGGETEAFF
>TRBV24-1|TRBJ2-2|NA|TRBD1
TGTGCCACCAGTGAGGACAGGGGGCGGACCGGGGAGCTGTTTTTT
CATSEDRGRTGELFF
>TRBV6-6|TRBJ2-1|NA|NA
TGTGCCAGCAGCCGCTACAGGGACCCCACGGAGAGTGAGCAGTTCTTC
CASSRYRDPTESEQFF
>TRBV21-1|TRBJ2-1|NA|NA
TGTGCCAGCAGCAAAGGTCAATCAGGGGCGTCTAGCCGACCCTCCTACAATGAGCAGTTCTTC
CASSKGQSGASSRPSYNEQFF
>TRBV11-3|TRBJ2-1|NA|TRBD2
TGTGCCAGCAGCCTCGGGACTAGCTCCTACAATGAGCAGTTCTTC
CASSLGTSSYNEQFF
>TRBV29-1|TRBJ2-1|NA|TRBD2
TGCAGCGTGGGGGGGGAGCATGAGCAGTTCTTC
CSVGGEHEQFF
>TRBV29-1|TRBJ2-1|NA|TRBD2
TGCAGCGTTGAAGATGTTGGGACTAGAGCCTACAATGAGCAGTTCTTC
CSVEDVGTRAYNEQFF
>TRBV28|TRBJ2-7|NA|NA
TGTGCCAGCAGTATTACAGGGACCCTAACCTACGAGCAGTACTTC
CASSITGTLTYEQYF
>TRBV6-6|TRBJ2-7|once|NA
TGTGCCAGCAGCATTCGGAAGGGGATAGAAGAGCAGTACTTC
CASSIRKGIEEQYF
>TRBV2|TRBJ2-5|NA|TRBD2
TGTGCCAGCAGTCAGGCAAGCGGGAGGAACCAAGAGACCCAGTACTTC
CASSQASGRNQETQYF
>TRBV3-1/TRBV3-2|TRBJ2-7|NA|NA
TGTGCCAGCGGGAGTCGCCACGAGCAGTACTTC
CASGSRHEQYF
>TRBV5-4|TRBJ1-4|NA|TRBD1
TGTGCCAGCAGCTTGGGCGGGACAGGGGGTCCTAATGAAAAACTGTTTTTT
CASSLGGTGGPNEKLFF
>TRBV7-6|TRBJ2-1|NA|TRBD2
TGTGCCAGCAGTCTAGCGGGGGCGGTTGAGCAGTTCTTC
CASSLAGAVEQFF
>TRBV3-1/TRBV3-2|TRBJ1-3|NA|NA
TGTGCCAGCAGCCCAAAGAGGAGCGGTCCCCTCTCTGGAAACACCATATATTTT
CASSPKRSGPLSGNTIYF
>TRBV6-2/TRBV6-3|TRBJ2-7|NA|NA
TGTGCCAGCAGTCAACAGGGCCCCGCAACCTACGAGCAGTACTTC
CASSQQGPATYEQYF
>TRBV6-2/TRBV6-3|TRBJ2-5|NA|TRBD2
TGTGCCAGCAGTTACAGCGGGAAGGGAGAGACCCAGTACTTC
CASSYSGKGETQYF
>TRBV5-6|TRBJ1-2|NA|TRBD1
TGTGCCAGCACGGACAGGAGAATGTATGGCTACACCTTC
CASTDRRMYGYTF
>TRBV11-2|TRBJ2-7|NA|NA
TGTGCCAGCAGCTTACATTATGACAGTGATATCTACGAGCAGTACTTC
CASSLHYDSDIYEQYF
>TRBV11-1|TRBJ1-2|few|NA
TGTGCCAGCAGCCGAGGTAGGACAGACGGCTACACCTTC
CASSRGRTDGYTF
>TRBV19|TRBJ1-1|NA|TRBD1
TGTGCCAGTAGTCTACAGGGGCCCGTGGGAGCTTTCTTT
CASSLQGPVGAFF
>TRBV5-4|TRBJ2-2|NA|NA
TGTGCCAGCAGCCCGAAGCCACAGGGTGACTCCGGGGAGCTGTTTTTT
CASSPKPQGDSGELFF
>TRBV19|TRBJ2-7|few|NA
TGTGCCAGTAGTGCCACCCAGGGATACGAGCAGTACTTC
CASSATQGYEQYF
>TRBV15|TRBJ2-1|once|NA
TGTGCCACCAGCGGACAGATAGGGGAGGGGCTTTCCTACAATGAGCAGTTCTTC
CATSGQIGEGLSYNEQFF
>TRBV3-1/TRBV3-2|TRBJ2-3|NA|NA
TGTGCCAGCAGCAATCAGGTCTCCATCACAGATACGCAGTATTTT
CASSNQVSITDTQYF
>TRBV9|TRBJ1-2|NA|NA
TGTGCCAGCAGCCGGGGACAAACTAACTATGGCTACACCTTC
CASSRGQTNYGYTF
>TRBV7-2|TRBJ1-2|NA|TRBD1
TGTGCCAGCAGCACTCAGACAGGGGGACCCCACTATGGCTACACCTTC
CASSTQTGGPHYGYTF
>TRBV27|TRBJ2-1|NA|TRBD2
TGTGCCAGCAGTTTAAGCCTAGCGGGTTACAATGAGCAGTTCTTC
CASSLSLAGYNEQFF
>TRBV28|TRBJ2-1|NA|NA
TGTGCCAGCAGTTCCCGCCAGGGCAGGCTCTCCAATGAGCAGTTCTTC
CASSSRQGRLSNEQFF
>TRBV27|TRBJ1-5|NA|NA
TGTGCCAGCAGTTTGTACAGAACCAATCAGCCCCAGCATTTT
CASSLYRTNQPQHF
>TRBV7-2|TRBJ1-2|NA|TRBD1
TGTGCCAGCACCCCCCGACAGGGATTGAACTATGGCTACACCTTC
CASTPRQGLNYGYTF
>TRBV27|TRBJ1-2|NA|NA
TGTGCCAGCAGTCGAACCGGGACACCGGCCGTCTTC
CASSRTGTPAVF
>TRBV7-2|TRBJ2-1|NA|TRBD2
TGTGCCAGCAGCTCCCTTCTGACTAGCGGGGCCTACAATGAGCAGTTCTTC
CASSSLLTSGAYNEQFF
>TRBV7-9|TRBJ2-5|NA|NA
TGTGCCAGCAGCTTTACAGGGCGTGAGACCCAGTACTTC
CASSFTGRETQYF
>TRBV6-1|TRBJ2-1|NA|NA
TGTGCCAGCAGTGAAGGGCAACACAATGAGCAGTTCTTC
CASSEGQHNEQFF
>TRBV11-1|TRBJ1-5|once|NA
TGTGCCAGCAGCTTAGCACCAGGATTAAATCAGCCCCAGCATTTT
CASSLAPGLNQPQHF
>TRBV7-8|TRBJ2-2|NA|NA
TGTGCCAGCAGCTTCGGGGGATACGCCGGGGAGCTGTTTTTT
CASSFGGYAGELFF
>TRBV7-3|TRBJ2-2|NA|TRBD1
TGTGCCAGCAGCTTACAGGGGGCGAGGACCGGGGAGCTGTTTTTT
CASSLQGARTGELFF
>TRBV24-1|TRBJ1-1|NA|TRBD1
TGTGCCACCAGTGATGAGACAGGGGTAGCTTTCTTT
CATSDETGVAFF
>TRBV15|TRBJ2-2|NA|NA
TGTGCCACCAGCAGAGAGGACAGCCTCACGAACACCGGGGAGCTGTTTTTT
CATSREDSLTNTGELFF
>TRBV27|TRBJ1-1|NA|TRBD1
TGTGCCAGCACCGACAGGGGTGAGGAGGCTTTCTTT
CASTDRGEEAFF
>TRBV3-1/TRBV3-2|TRBJ2-2|few|TRBD2
TGTGCCAGCAGCCCCCCGGTAGCGGGACTCACCGGGGAGCTGTTTTTT
CASSPPVAGLTGELFF
>TRBV6-5|TRBJ2-1|NA|TRBD2
TGTGCCAGCAGATCGGGACTAGCGGGAGTTAATGAGCAGTTCTTC
CASRSGLAGVNEQFF
>TRBV9|TRBJ2-7|once|NA
TGTGCCAGCAGCGCGCGACTAGGAAAGGACGAGCAGTACTTC
CASSARLGKDEQYF
>TRBV11-2|TRBJ2-1|NA|NA
TGTGCCAGCAGCTTAGGAGCGACGGGAGCTTCCTACAATGAGCAGTTCTTC
CASSLGATGASYNEQFF
>TRBV12-3/TRBV12-4|TRBJ1-4|NA|TRBD1
TGTGCCAGCAGTATGGACAGGCCGGAAAAACTGTTTTTT
CASSMDRPEKLFF
>TRBV28|TRBJ2-7|NA|TRBD2
TGTGCCAGCAGTTTCCCGGGACTAGTCTACGAGCAGTACTTC
CASSFPGLVYEQYF
>TRBV7-3|TRBJ1-1|NA|TRBD1
TGTGCCAGCAGCCCCGGGACAGGGGTAACGACTGAAGCTTTCTTT
CASSPGTGVTTEAFF
>TRBV5-6|TRBJ2-1|NA|NA
TGTGCCAGCAGCTTGGGACCCTATGTAGCGGTTAGCTCCTACAATGAGCAGTTCTTC
CASSLGPYVAVSSYNEQFF
>TRBV2|TRBJ2-3|NA|TRBD2
TGTGCCAGCAGTGGGGCGGGAGGGCCATCAGATACGCAGTATTTT
CASSGAGGPSDTQYF
>TRBV2|TRBJ2-4|NA|TRBD1
TGTGCCAGCAGCGTTGACAGGGGCCTAGCCAAAAACATTCAGTACTTC
CASSVDRGLAKNIQYF
>TRBV5-4|TRBJ2-5|NA|TRBD1
TGTGCCAGCAGGGCCGGGACAGGAGGTGGGGAGACCCAGTACTTC
CASRAGTGGGETQYF
>TRBV12-3/TRBV12-4|TRBJ1-2|few|TRBD1
TGTGCCAGCATGAGACAGGGGAACTATGGCTACACCTTC
CASMRQGNYGYTF
>TRBV15|TRBJ2-2|NA|NA
TGTGCCACCAGCCTGAACACCGGGGAGCTGTTTTTT
CATSLNTGELFF
>TRBV7-9|TRBJ2-1|NA|NA
TGTGCCAGCAGCGGCAGGGGATACAATGAGCAGTTCTTC
CASSGRGYNEQFF
>TRBV6-5|TRBJ2-7|NA|NA
TGTGCCAGCAGTTACTCGGGCAATCGGCTCCCTTACGAGCAGTACTTC
CASSYSGNRLPYEQYF
>TRBV29-1|TRBJ2-4|NA|NA
TGCAGCGTTGAACTGGGGGCGGCCAAAAACATTCAGTACTTC
CSVELGAAKNIQYF